The sequence of this T cell receptor (beta chain) was determined in a study of blood T cell repertoires in COVID-19. Method: immunoSEQ multiplex PCR; TCRdb's copy keeps in-frame clones and lacks some. The sample has about 64,000 clones, 70% to 85% seen once. Trimming cost V 4 bases and J 7 bases; bases outside gene matches: 5. There are 14 residues in the CDR3. Per the germline V gene, CDR1 is MNHNY and CDR2 is SVGAGI (reference sequence). The chain is built from TRBV6-6 and TRBJ2-1, with 9 bases identical to TRBD1. The source of this sequence is a man older than 75 with acute or convalescent COVID-19. Material: peripheral blood. DNA for the CDR3: TGTGCCAGCAGTTGGGGACAGGGAAGGAATGAGCAGTTCTTC. Its translation is CASSWGQGRNEQFF.